The 22 T cell receptor beta chains presented below share a single source sample, sequenced in a study of blood T cell repertoires in COVID-19. Libraries were prepared by immunoSEQ multiplex PCR; TCRdb keeps only in-frame clonotypes and omits some of them. The repertoire has about 72,000 clones, approximately 90% of them found once; the top ten carry about 11%. The sequencing input was peripheral blood. Receptors were obtained from a man in his 70s with active or convalescent COVID-19.

The rearrangement links TRBV9 to TRBJ2-5, with D possibly TRBD1 on 6 matching bases. The V end lost 0 bases, the J end lost 4 bases, and 10 bases lay between the germline ends. Germline CDR1 is SGDLS and CDR2 is YYNGEE. The CDR3 totals 14 residues. This CDR3 reads CASSVDGGRETQYF. CDR3 in DNA: TGTGCCAGCAGCGTAGATGGGGGCCGAGAGACCCAGTACTTC.

This clone was counted a single time. The rearrangement links TRBV4-3 to TRBJ2-1; 7 bases are a match to TRBD2. Germline loops: CDR1 LGHNA, CDR2 YSLEER. V shed 0 bases, J shed 10 bases, and the junction held 3 bases outside the gene matches. This CDR3 spans 13 amino acids. The CDR3 is CASSQDGGEEQFF. The CDR3 DNA sequence: TGCGCCAGCAGCCAAGATGGGGGGGAAGAGCAGTTCTTC.

The CDR3 DNA is TGCGCCAGCAGCTACTGGGGCCCCCCTCCGGGAAACACCATATATTTT. Amino acid sequence: CASSYWGPPPGNTIYF. The genes are TRBV5-1 and TRBJ1-3, with D perhaps TRBD1 (5 bases). Germline CDR1 is SGHRS and CDR2 is YFSETQ. Trimming removed 3 bases from V and 4 bases from J, with 17 bases in between. The CDR3 totals 16 residues.

The chain has TRBV15 and TRBJ2-7, with TRBD1 identical over 11 bases. This CDR3 region has 15 residues. With V trimmed by 0 bases and J by 7 bases, 5 bases remained unmatched. CDR1 is LNHNV and CDR2 is YYDKDF in the germline V gene (reference sequence). CDR3 sequence: CATSRDSGTGGEQYF. The CDR3, as DNA: TGTGCCACCAGCAGAGATTCCGGGACAGGGGGTGAGCAGTACTTC.

This clone was seen a few times. The V gene is TRBV5-1, the J gene TRBJ2-3; D possibly corresponds to TRBD2 (5 bases). V was clipped by 0 bases and J by 4 bases, with 6 bases between them. In germline, CDR1 is SGHRS, CDR2 YFSETQ. CDR3 size: 13 residues. The CDR3 coding sequence is TGCGCCAGCAGCTTGGCCGGGGCAGATACGCAGTATTTT. As protein: CASSLAGADTQYF.

The rearrangement links TRBV15 to TRBJ1-4; D might be TRBD1 (5 bases). This CDR3 is 15 amino acids long. The ends were cut back, 4 bases at V and 5 bases at J, with 14 bases in the middle. Germline V CDR1 and CDR2: LNHNV, YYDKDF (reference sequence). The CDR3 coding sequence is TGTGCCACCAGCAACCTAGACAGAATCAATGAAAAACTGTTTTTT. Translated, it gives CATSNLDRINEKLFF.

The rearrangement links TRBV5-1 to TRBJ2-5; 9 bases fit TRBD2. Germline V gives CDR1 SGHRS, CDR2 YFSETQ. V shed 5 bases and J 5 bases; nucleotides not matched to a gene: 7. CDR3 length equals 14 residues. CDR3 protein: CASSISGGKETQYF. Here the CDR3 DNA reads TGCGCCAGCAGTATAAGCGGGGGGAAGGAGACCCAGTACTTC.

The V call is TRBV5-5, the J call TRBJ1-3, with TRBD1 as a possible D gene (5 bases). V dropped 1 base and J dropped 3 bases, with 14 bases sitting between them. The CDR3 length is 16 residues. Germline V lookup: CDR1 SGHKS, CDR2 YYEKEE (reference sequence). CDR3 protein: CASSLQGMLIGNTIYF. The CDR3 bases are TGTGCCAGCAGCTTGCAGGGAATGCTAATTGGAAACACCATATATTTT.

CDR3 in DNA: TGTGCCAGCAGCAACCCAGCGAGTCCCGGGAGCTCTGGAAACACCATATATTTT. The encoded protein is CASSNPASPGSSGNTIYF. V gene TRBV21-1 combines with J gene TRBJ1-3. TRBV21-1 is a listed pseudogene. The CDR3 has 18 residues.

This chain connects TRBV9 to TRBJ2-2, with D maybe TRBD2 (5 bases). The CDR3 has 16 residues. Trimming removed 2 bases from V and 5 bases from J, with 16 bases in between. Germline assignment: CDR1 SGDLS and CDR2 YYNGEE. CDR3 protein: CASSVGVGARTGELFF. In nucleotides, the CDR3 is TGTGCCAGCAGCGTCGGGGTGGGCGCGAGGACCGGGGAGCTGTTTTTT.

This rearrangement joins TRBV4-2 to TRBJ2-7, with D hard to call. CDR1 is LGHNA, CDR2 YNFKEQ, per germline. Trimming left V 1 base short and J 3 bases short, with 10 bases between. The CDR3 runs to 14 residues. The DNA of the CDR3 is TGTGCCAGCAGCCAAGGTCTGTACGGCTACGAGCAGTACTTC. The encoded protein is CASSQGLYGYEQYF.

The gene calls are TRBV9 and TRBJ2-2; TRBD2 matches at 8 bases. The germline gives CDR1 SGDLS, CDR2 YYNGEE. J was trimmed by 0 bases and V by 4 bases; bases with no gene match: 8. The CDR3 is 17 amino acids. CDR3 amino acids: CASSPRQGLANTGELFF. Here the CDR3 DNA reads TGTGCCAGCAGCCCCCGTCAGGGACTAGCGAACACCGGGGAGCTGTTTTTT.

The V and J genes are TRBV30 and TRBJ2-7; 9 bases agree with TRBD2. The ends lost 4 bases at V and 4 bases at J; junction bases unmatched: 5. This CDR3 is 13 amino acids long. CDR1 is GTSNPN, CDR2 SVGIG, per germline (reference sequence). CDR3 coding DNA: TGTGCCTGGACTAGCGGGAATACGTACGAGCAGTACTTC. This sequence encodes CAWTSGNTYEQYF.

The chain carries TRBV4-1 and TRBJ2-1, with TRBD1 matching over 9 bases. CDR1 is MGHRA, CDR2 YSYEKL, per germline. J gave up 5 bases and V 4 bases, and 12 bases lay outside the gene matches. The CDR3 has 17 amino acids. The CDR3 DNA reads TGCGCCAGCAGCCCAACTCTCGGACAGGGGCGCAACAATGAGCAGTTCTTC. Translating gives CASSPTLGQGRNNEQFF.

The chain is built from TRBV5-4 and TRBJ1-2; 7 bases map to TRBD1. CDR3 length: 13 amino acids. With V trimmed by 4 bases and J by 3 bases, 3 bases remained unmatched. In germline, CDR1 is SGHNT, CDR2 YYREEE (reference sequence). The CDR3 sequence: CASSPDRDYGYTF. CDR3 sequence (DNA): TGTGCCAGCAGCCCCGACAGGGACTATGGCTACACCTTC.

The chain employs TRBV7-9 and TRBJ2-7, with D perhaps matching TRBD2 (5 bases). From germline, CDR1 is SEHNR and CDR2 FQNEAQ (reference sequence). V lost 2 bases, J lost 0 bases, and 8 bases lay in between. The CDR3 is made up of 14 amino acids. CDR3 nucleotide sequence: TGTGCCAGCAGCTTATCGGGAAACTCCTACGAGCAGTACTTC. This encodes CASSLSGNSYEQYF.

This clone has only one observation. The rearrangement links TRBV30 to TRBJ1-1; D remains unclear. This CDR3 spans 12 amino acids. The germline V gene encodes CDR1 GTSNPN and CDR2 SVGIG (reference sequence). The V end lost 0 bases, the J end lost 4 bases, and 6 bases lay between the germline ends. DNA for the CDR3: TGTGCCTGGAGTGTACAGAGCACTGAAGCTTTCTTT. Residues: CAWSVQSTEAFF.

The genes are TRBV11-3 and TRBJ2-1, with TRBD1 as a possible D gene (6 bases). Germline-derived CDR1 and CDR2 are SGHNT and YENEEA. V shed 5 bases and J shed 7 bases, with 15 bases lying between them. This CDR3 is built from 14 residues. Here the CDR3 reads CASSRGPQGNEQFF. CDR3 nucleotides: TGTGCCAGCAGCAGAGGGCCCCAGGGGAATGAGCAGTTCTTC.

This sequence joins TRBV25-1 and TRBJ2-7; 8 nucleotides agree with TRBD2. V shed 5 bases, J shed 4 bases, and the junction held 10 bases outside the gene matches. CDR3 length equals 15 residues. Germline CDR1 reads MGHDK; CDR2 reads SYGVNS. The CDR3 loop is CASSRSGTSRYEQYF. The CDR3 DNA reads TGTGCCAGCAGTAGATCCGGGACTAGTAGGTACGAGCAGTACTTC.

The rearrangement links TRBV7-2 to TRBJ1-2; 9 bases agree with TRBD1. Germline CDR1 and CDR2: SGHTA and FQGNSA. The CDR3 is 16 residues long. V trimming: 3 bases; J trimming: 4 bases; junction bases outside the gene matches: 9. The CDR3 bases are TGTGCCAGCAGCTTCGGGGACAGGGTAACCCTCTATGGCTACACCTTC. It translates to CASSFGDRVTLYGYTF.

The CDR3: CASSQGQGAGYEQYF. The DNA for the CDR3 is TGTGCCAGCAGCCAGGGACAGGGGGCAGGGTACGAGCAGTACTTC. V gene TRBV3-1 (or the pseudogene TRBV3-2) combines with J gene TRBJ2-7; 12 positions agree with TRBD1. Losses at the gene ends were 3 bases for V and 4 bases for J; bases not matched to a gene: 4. This CDR3 is built from 15 residues. From germline, CDR1 is LGHDT and CDR2 YNNKEL (reference sequence).

The chain couples TRBV6-6 to TRBJ2-1; D is possibly TRBD2 (5 bases). Germline V CDR1 and CDR2: MNHNY, SVGAGI (reference sequence). Trimming took off 2 bases at V and 7 bases at J, with 12 bases between the two ends. The CDR3 contains 14 residues. The CDR3 bases are TGTGCCAGCAGTTACCAAGCGGCGTCGAATGAGCAGTTCTTC. It specifies CASSYQAASNEQFF.